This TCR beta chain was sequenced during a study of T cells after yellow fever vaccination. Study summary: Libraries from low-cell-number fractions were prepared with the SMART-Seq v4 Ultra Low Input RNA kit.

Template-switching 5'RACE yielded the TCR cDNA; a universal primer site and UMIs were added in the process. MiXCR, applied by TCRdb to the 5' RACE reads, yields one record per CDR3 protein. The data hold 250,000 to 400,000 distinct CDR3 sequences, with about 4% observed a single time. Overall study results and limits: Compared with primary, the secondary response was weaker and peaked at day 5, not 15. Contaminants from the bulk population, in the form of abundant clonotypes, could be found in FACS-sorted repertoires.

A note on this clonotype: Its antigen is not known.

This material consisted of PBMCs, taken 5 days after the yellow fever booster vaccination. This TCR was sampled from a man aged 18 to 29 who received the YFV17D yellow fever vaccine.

The CDR3 region is CASEEAGPYNEQFF. DNA for the CDR3: TGTGCCAGCGAGGAAGCGGGGCCCTACAATGAGCAGTTCTTC. The chain is built from TRBV12-3 or TRBV12-4 and TRBJ2-1, with 7 bases aligning to TRBD2. The CDR3 contains 14 residues. V was clipped by 8 bases and J by 2 bases; unmatched bases: 6.